These 27 T cell receptor beta chains share one sample of origin, sequenced in a study of CD8 T cells in Susac syndrome (dated by TCRdb to between 2019 and 2020). The method was the immunoSEQ multiplex PCR assay. RNA was extracted with the RNeasy kit and about 0.5 to 1 ug was reverse transcribed using random hexamers. TCRdb reprocessing: public reads trimmed at Q25 with fastp, clones called with MiXCR, in-frame beta chains kept. When rows share a CDR3 protein, they turn into one entry using the most common DNA and genes. The table for this sample lists about 200,000 distinct CDR3 sequences; approximately 95% of them were counted only once. The ten most abundant clones make up approximately 0.081% of the sample. The source material was CD4+ T cells from PBMCs. Receptors originate from a human donor with multiple sclerosis.

The chain uses TRBV5-1 and TRBJ2-3; a possible D gene is TRBD2 (6 bases). The CDR3 runs 14 residues. The V end was cut by 0 bases, the J end by 2 bases, with 7 bases between. Germline V gene data show CDR1 as SGHRS and CDR2 as YFSETQ. In DNA form, the CDR3 reads TGCGCCAGCAGCTTGGGGCGGGACACAGATACGCAGTATTTT. This sequence encodes CASSLGRDTDTQYF.

The gene calls are TRBV12-3 or TRBV12-4 and TRBJ2-2; TRBD2 matches at 9 bases. The CDR3 extends over 15 amino acids. Trimming at V came to 5 bases and at J to 2 bases, leaving 3 bases not matched to a gene. The CDR3 region has the DNA TGTGCCAGCAGTCCTAGCGGGGTTAACACCGGGGAGCTGTTTTTT. This encodes CASSPSGVNTGELFF.

The rearrangement joins TRBV20-1 to TRBJ1-2; 7 nucleotides line up with TRBD1. V lost 5 bases to trimming and J lost 2 bases; unmatched junction nucleotides: 11. The CDR3 sequence is 15 residues long. Germline V gene sequence: CDR1 DFQATT, CDR2 SNEGSKA (reference sequence). In DNA form, the CDR3 reads TGCAGTGCTGGTCACAGGGGCCCCCCAAACTATGGCTACACCTTC. Translating gives CSAGHRGPPNYGYTF.

The V and J genes are TRBV5-4 and TRBJ2-1; D is uncertain. Between the trimmed V and J ends, which lost 1 base and 2 bases, there was a span of 7 bases. Germline-derived CDR1 and CDR2 are SGHNT and YYREEE (reference sequence). This CDR3 comprises 14 residues. CDR3 residues: CASSLTGTYNEQFF. CDR3 nucleotide sequence: TGTGCCAGCAGCTTGACTGGGACCTACAATGAGCAGTTCTTC.

The rearrangement joins TRBV30 to TRBJ1-5; D unclear. CDR1 GTSNPN and CDR2 SVGIG come from the germline V gene (reference sequence). V lost 2 bases, J lost 11 bases, and 19 bases lay in between. The CDR3 loop spans 14 amino acids. The CDR3 loop reads CAWSKGQVGNSQHF. CDR3 coding DNA: TGTGCCTGGAGTAAAGGGCAGGTGGGAAATTCCCAGCATTTT.

This chain connects TRBV7-9 to TRBJ2-1; D uncertain. Trimming cost V 2 bases and J 13 bases, with 18 bases left between them. Germline V lookup: CDR1 SEHNR, CDR2 FQNEAQ (reference sequence). This CDR3 comprises 14 residues. DNA for the CDR3: TGTGCCAGCAGCTTAATTATGACCCCAACAATACAGTTCTTC. As protein: CASSLIMTPTIQFF.

The chain uses TRBV15 and TRBJ1-1; D gene uncertain. CDR3 size: 16 residues. The germline gives CDR1 LNHNV, CDR2 YYDKDF (reference sequence). With 0 bases removed from V and 0 bases from J, the gap between germline ends came to 11 bases. CDR3 in DNA: TGTGCCACCAGCAGAGACCCGGGGTCTTTGAACACTGAAGCTTTCTTT. Protein product: CATSRDPGSLNTEAFF.

This clonotype was seen once. The chain recombines TRBV3-1 with TRBJ2-5, with 12 nucleotides matching TRBD2. Germline V gene data show CDR1 as LGHDT and CDR2 as YNNKEL (reference sequence). The CDR3 is 16 residues long. V was pared by 1 base and J by 2 bases, with 2 bases of the junction left unmatched. The CDR3 nucleotides are TGTGCCAGCAGCCAAGGGACTAGCGGGGCACAAGAGACCCAGTACTTC. The encoded protein is CASSQGTSGAQETQYF.

The rearrangement uses TRBV20-1 and TRBJ2-3, with 7 bases identical to TRBD1. Germline V lookup: CDR1 DFQATT, CDR2 SNEGSKA (reference sequence). Losses at the gene ends were 1 base for V and 2 bases for J; bases not matched to a gene: 3. The CDR3 contains 14 residues. In nucleotides, the CDR3 is TGCAGTGCTAGAGCAGGGGGAAACACAGATACGCAGTATTTT. Protein: CSARAGGNTDTQYF.

This clonotype was counted only a few times. The chain recombines TRBV6-1 with TRBJ1-1, with D possibly being TRBD1 (5 bases). V was clipped by 4 bases and J by 1 base, with 7 bases between them. The germline V gene encodes CDR1 MNHNS and CDR2 SASEGT. The CDR3 has 13 residues. The CDR3 DNA is TGTGCCAGCAGTGCGACAGAGAACACTGAAGCTTTCTTT. As protein: CASSATENTEAFF.

J is TRBJ2-5 and V is TRBV23-1; TRBD1 is a possible D gene (6 bases). TRBV23-1 is an ORF, with its function uncertain. Between the trimmed V and J ends, which lost 3 bases and 7 bases, there was a span of 12 bases. The CDR3 is 13 residues long. CDR3 DNA: TGCGCCAGCAGTCACCCCAGAGGGGGGACCCAGTACTTC. Protein sequence: CASSHPRGGTQYF.

The V and J genes are TRBV3-1 and TRBJ2-1; 7 bases fit TRBD2. The CDR3 length is 15 residues. After removal of 4 bases from V and 8 bases from J, the junction contained 11 bases not matched to a gene. Germline V CDR1 and CDR2: LGHDT, YNNKEL (reference sequence). CDR3 protein: CASSRNAGDWDEQFF. In DNA form, the CDR3 reads TGTGCCAGCAGCCGGAATGCGGGGGACTGGGATGAGCAGTTCTTC.

The chain couples TRBV6-1 to TRBJ2-3; the D gene is possibly TRBD2 (6 bases). The CDR3 totals 14 residues. The V end lost 8 bases, the J end lost 4 bases, and 16 bases lay between the germline ends. In germline, CDR1 is MNHNS, CDR2 SASEGT. The CDR3 spells CASLRRVVADTQYF. CDR3 nucleotide sequence: TGTGCCAGCCTGCGGAGGGTGGTCGCAGATACGCAGTATTTT.

This sequence joins TRBV29-1 and TRBJ1-1, with 8 bases lining up with TRBD1. The CDR3 covers 12 residues. J gave up 3 bases and V 6 bases, and 3 bases lay outside the gene matches. In germline, CDR1 is SQVTM, CDR2 ANQGSEA. CDR3 amino acids: CSVLTGDTEAFF. DNA for the CDR3: TGCAGCGTCTTGACAGGGGACACTGAAGCTTTCTTT.

The chain combines TRBV11-2 with TRBJ1-1; D call uncertain. Germline V CDR1 and CDR2: SGHAT, FQNNGV. Trimming took off 1 base at V and 5 bases at J, with 8 bases between the two ends. The CDR3 consists of 13 residues. The CDR3 region has the DNA TGTGCCAGCAGCTTAGGTGCTAGGACTGAAGCTTTCTTT. It yields the protein CASSLGARTEAFF.

This clonotype has a single count. The V and J genes are TRBV3-1 and TRBJ2-5; the D gene is possibly TRBD1 (5 bases). CDR3 length: 14 amino acids. V was trimmed by 3 bases and J by 5 bases, leaving 13 bases between them. CDR1 is LGHDT, CDR2 YNNKEL, per germline (reference sequence). The CDR3 sequence is CASSHWGRDETQYF. CDR3 in DNA: TGTGCCAGCAGCCATTGGGGCAGGGATGAGACCCAGTACTTC.

This sequence joins TRBV7-9 and TRBJ2-5; D might be TRBD1 (8 bases). V dropped 4 bases and J dropped 2 bases, with 11 bases sitting between them. This CDR3 spans 14 amino acids. Germline V gene sequence: CDR1 SEHNR, CDR2 FQNEAQ (reference sequence). DNA for the CDR3: TGTGCCAGCAGCTCACAGGGGGGGCAAGAGACCCAGTACTTC. Amino acid sequence: CASSSQGGQETQYF.

This chain links TRBV3-1 with TRBJ1-1; TRBD1 is a possible D gene (5 bases). The length of the CDR3 is 16 residues. Trimming took 3 bases from V and 0 from J, leaving 14 bases between them. CDR1 and CDR2 from the germline V gene are LGHDT and YNNKEL (reference sequence). CDR3 residues: CASSQSPGRMNTEAFF. CDR3 bases: TGTGCCAGCAGCCAGTCACCGGGACGAATGAACACTGAAGCTTTCTTT.

The chain uses TRBV3-1 and TRBJ1-4; D is unresolved. The germline V gene encodes CDR1 LGHDT and CDR2 YNNKEL (reference sequence). CDR3 length: 12 residues. V was cut by 6 bases and J by 4 bases, with 6 bases left in between. The CDR3 sequence is CASRGDNEKLFF. Written as DNA, the CDR3 is TGTGCCAGCAGGGGAGATAATGAAAAACTGTTTTTT.

The rearrangement joins TRBV9 to TRBJ1-6, with no clear D. The CDR3 extends over 15 amino acids. The V gene lost 3 bases and the J gene lost 7 bases, with 14 bases spanning the gap. The V gene's germline CDR1 is SGDLS and CDR2 YYNGEE. CDR3 coding DNA: TGTGCCAGCAGCGCCTCCCTGACCGGGAATTCACCCCTCCACTTT. Translating it yields CASSASLTGNSPLHF.

The chain employs TRBV29-1 and TRBJ1-5; 8 nucleotides align to TRBD1. The CDR3 spans 14 residues. The junction had 8 bases not matched to a gene; V was cut back by 4 bases and J by 6 bases. Germline CDR1 SQVTM, CDR2 ANQGSEA. CDR3 loop: CSVGGGQDRQPQHF. In DNA form, the CDR3 reads TGCAGCGTTGGGGGGGGACAGGATCGTCAGCCCCAGCATTTT.

The V gene is TRBV5-1, the J gene TRBJ2-3; 13 positions match TRBD2. V was clipped by 4 bases and J by 7 bases; unmatched bases: 9. This CDR3 region has 16 residues. Looked up from germline, CDR1 is SGHRS and CDR2 is YFSETQ. The CDR3 nucleotides read TGCGCCAGCAGCGGCACTAGCGGGGGGGCCGGGAATACGCAGTATTTT. Amino acid sequence: CASSGTSGGAGNTQYF.

The chain employs TRBV29-1 and TRBJ2-2; TRBD2 matches 7 bases. Germline V CDR1 and CDR2: SQVTM, ANQGSEA. Trimming cost V 7 bases and J 0 bases; bases outside gene matches: 5. CDR3 length equals 14 residues. This CDR3 reads CSARGNANTGELFF. The DNA for the CDR3 is TGCAGCGCGCGGGGGAACGCGAACACCGGGGAGCTGTTTTTT.

J is TRBJ1-2 and V is TRBV29-1; 7 bases fit TRBD1. From germline, CDR1 is SQVTM and CDR2 ANQGSEA. V shed 5 bases and J 3 bases; nucleotides not matched to a gene: 12. The CDR3 extends over 15 amino acids. As DNA, the CDR3 is TGCAGCGTTCCACGTAGACAGGGAAGGGACTATGGCTACACCTTC. The encoded protein is CSVPRRQGRDYGYTF.

This clonotype has just a few counts. The V and J genes are TRBV29-1 and TRBJ2-5; TRBD1 matches 7 bases. From germline, CDR1 is SQVTM and CDR2 ANQGSEA. The trim removed 6 bases at V and 3 bases at J, leaving 4 bases unmatched. There are 12 residues in the CDR3. CDR3 sequence reads: CSVATGKETQYF. In DNA form, the CDR3 reads TGCAGCGTCGCGACAGGGAAAGAGACCCAGTACTTC.

CDR3 DNA: TGTGCCAGTAGTAGACGGGGATCCTACGAGCAGTACTTC. It translates to CASSRRGSYEQYF. This chain uses TRBV19 with TRBJ2-7, with D possibly being TRBD2 (5 bases). Germline V gives CDR1 LNHDA, CDR2 SQIVND (reference sequence). The CDR3 is 13 amino acids. The V end was cut by 4 bases, the J end by 1 base, with 8 bases between.

This chain joins TRBV3-1 and TRBJ1-1, with 7 nucleotides matching TRBD1. V shed 6 bases, J shed 2 bases, and the junction held 9 bases outside the gene matches. Germline CDR1 LGHDT, CDR2 YNNKEL (reference sequence). The CDR3 covers 15 residues. This CDR3 is CASRTAGQTNTEAFF. CDR3 sequence (DNA): TGTGCCAGCAGAACGGCGGGACAGACTAACACTGAAGCTTTCTTT.